The TCR beta chain described here comes from a study of response to subunit inactivated influenza vaccine. TCRdb fed the RT-PCR reads into MiXCR, producing one record per CDR3 protein. Among hundreds of thousands of distinct CDR3 sequences, about 25% were seen once, and the ten largest hold under 2.5%. General study results and limits: Authors suggested each seasonal flu vaccination may recruit only limited numbers of new T cells.

For this clonotype: Its antigen is undetermined.

V trimming: 10 bases; J trimming: 5 bases; junction bases outside the gene matches: 8. CDR1 and CDR2 (germline): SNHLY, FYNNEI. This CDR3 is 13 amino acids long. The clonotype comes from a man in his fifties or sixties who received an inactivated influenza vaccine. Specimen: CD4+ T cells sorted from PBMCs, collected around 5 days after vaccination. This chain uses TRBV2 with TRBJ1-1, with 9 bases lining up with TRBD1. CDR3 nucleotide sequence: TGTGCCACCGCCGGACAGGGGATTACTGAAGCTTTCTTT. It yields the protein CATAGQGITEAFF.